This T cell receptor beta chain was retrieved from a study of cytotoxic CD8 clonotypes in ibrutinib-treated CLL (dated by TCRdb to 2020 to 2022). General notes on the study: The cohort was composed of roughly ten relapsed/refractory and roughly 16 treatment-naive patients; IGHV unmutated status was identified in about 17 patients. Response samples were taken after a median of approximately 13 months on treatment, ranging from about 6 to 40 months. Samples averaged approximately 260,000 productive templates and 94,082 productive rearrangements. Longitudinal samples were available for about 30% of the 86 trial participants. All remission and progressive disease samples were collected while patients were still receiving ibrutinib. Cryopreserved peripheral blood mononuclear cells were collected before treatment, at response, and at either disease progression or sustained remission. Partial responses were observed in approximately 24 patients and complete responses in 2; after a median follow-up of around 68 months, remission was maintained in approximately 14 patients and progression was observed in roughly twelve.

On a MiSeq, deep resolution sequencing aimed for a depth between 1 in 1 million and 1 in 200,000 T cells, with each clonotype covered around 10x on average. The immunoSEQ hsTCRB Kit was used to generate TCR beta libraries. The paper's data handling went like this. ImmunoSEQ Data Assistant and ImmunoSEQ Analyzer were used for data analysis, and V, D and J genes were assigned according to IMGT definitions. Clonality was computed as one minus normalized Shannon entropy of productive rearrangement frequencies, ranging from 0 to 1. Only overrepresented clonotypes making up at least 0.05% of the repertoire of each patient were included in the public clonotype analysis. Around 14 repertoires from age-matched healthy donors, obtained from immuneACCESS, served as clonality controls. The clones in this table, taken by TCRdb from immuneACCESS, are in-frame only. Not every clone is retained; where verified, under half of the shortfall comes from an unresolved V gene, and the cause of the rest is unknown. The V and J calls and the clone size are those of that table, but D and trimming were determined from the DNA. The table for this sample lists 250,000 to 350,000 clones; 76% of them were counted only once. The top ten hold about 6% of the sample.

The germline V gene (reference sequence) yields LNHDA for CDR1 and SQIVND for CDR2. Its CDR3 holds 16 amino acids, cysteine through phenylalanine. Only CDR3 DNA is held: 48 bases, read in frame from base 1. Trimmed from V: 10 bases; trimmed from J: 5 bases; junction bases lacking a gene match: 15. Findings and caveats that apply to the study as a whole: Public clonotypes were rare and either shrank or stayed stable during treatment, and the rise in clonality at ibrutinib response reflected expansion of private clonotypes. At ibrutinib response clonality went up, during sustained remission it held steady, and at progression it dropped back toward baseline. At baseline, clonality was higher than in age-matched healthy donors and showed a strong correlation with circulating CD8+ T-cell counts. Sampling times were not matched between patients in sustained remission and patients whose disease was progressing, and lymph node repertoires were not examined.

As regards this clone: The antigen it recognizes is unknown. No qualities accompany the bases; no much larger clone lies one base away.

In the paper's terms, the time point label means: progressive disease on ibrutinib. For TCR beta library preparation, roughly 2 micrograms of genomic DNA was extracted from cryopreserved PBMCs. High-throughput TCR beta sequencing was performed on longitudinal blood samples from CLL patients receiving ibrutinib monotherapy. The patients took part in an open-label, single-center phase 2 trial of ibrutinib monotherapy. The chain was built from TRBV19 and TRBJ2-5; 11 middle bases align to TRBD2. This TCR derives from a human donor with chronic lymphocytic leukemia. This material consisted of PBMCs, taken at disease progression, from a patient treated with ibrutinib. For the CDR3, the sequence is CATEKNSGGAPETQYF. The DNA sequence follows: TGTGCCACTGAAAAAAATAGCGGGGGGGCCCCGGAGACCCAGTACTTC. The CDR3 plus the reference TRBV19 and TRBJ2-5 genes for the other parts give the full variable domain: DGGITQSPKYLFRKEGQNVTLSCEQNLNHDAMYWYRQDPGQGLRLIYYSQIVNDFQKGDIAEGYSVSREKKESFPLTVTSAQKNPTAFYLCATEKNSGGAPETQYFGPGTRLLVL.